The clone carrying this T cell receptor (beta chain) was picked up one time. Its cognate antigen is unknown. Compared with germline, one end of the junction differs, possibly owing to a read error. Amplification of the TCR beta CDR3 (from genomic DNA) was done by two-round multiplex PCR. First-round PCR, the initial amplification, used primers specific to each TRBV and TRBJ gene. Universal primers featured in the second PCR round. In TCRdb, the multiplex PCR reads were re-called with MiXCR into one record per CDR3 protein. The top ten clones hold under 15% of a sample with over 25,000 distinct CDR3 sequences, 46% of them seen once. This specimen belongs to a study of prognosis after radiotherapy for stage I lung cancer. Whole-study findings and limits: Reduced unique TCR clone counts were recorded after stereotactic body radiation therapy, with a median of approximately 10,000 versus 7,000.

From germline, CDR1 is KGHDR and CDR2 SFDVKD. The CDR3 has 16 residues. The chain links TRBV24-1 to TRBJ2-1; no reliable D call. This clonotype was sampled from a donor aged 50 or older with non-small cell lung cancer. The sample consisted of PBMCs, taken before or after stereotactic body radiation therapy (not recorded which). For the CDR3, the DNA is TGTGCCACCAGTGACTCGGTACCCAGCTCCTACAATGAGCGGTTCTTC. Protein product: CATSDSVPSSYNERFF.